Below, 6 T cell receptor beta chains from the same sample are listed, as sequenced in a study of T cells of healthy individuals. TCRdb re-called the 5' RACE reads with MiXCR, one entry per CDR3 protein. The repertoire includes 95,000 to 100,000 distinct CDR3 sequences, approximately 15% of them detected once, and about 6.2% sits in the top ten. Source of these receptors: a human donor in good health.

This clonotype showed up just a few times. V is TRBV11-2 and J is TRBJ2-5, with no clear D. The V and J ends lost 5 bases and 5 bases respectively, with 18 bases between them. Per the germline V gene, CDR1 is SGHAT and CDR2 is FQNNGV. The CDR3 loop spans 15 amino acids. CDR3: CASSPPHSGDETQYF. The CDR3 DNA follows: TGTGCCAGCAGCCCTCCACATTCTGGGGATGAGACCCAGTACTTC.

The chain uses TRBV5-4 and TRBJ1-1, with D maybe TRBD1 (5 bases). With 3 bases removed from V and 4 bases from J, the gap between germline ends came to 16 bases. CDR3 length equals 15 residues. In germline, CDR1 is SGHNT, CDR2 YYREEE (reference sequence). CDR3 nucleotide sequence: TGTGCCAGCAGCTGGGTACAGGAGACACTCACTGAAGCTTTCTTT. This gives the protein CASSWVQETLTEAFF.

The rearrangement uses TRBV29-1 and TRBJ1-1; D is unresolved. V was trimmed by 5 bases and J by 4 bases, leaving 17 bases between them. The CDR3 covers 14 residues. CDR1 is SQVTM, CDR2 ANQGSEA, per germline. The CDR3: CSVFSGSGGTEAFF. CDR3 DNA: TGCAGCGTTTTTTCTGGTAGTGGCGGCACTGAAGCTTTCTTT.

The gene calls are TRBV7-9 and TRBJ1-3; possibly TRBD1 for D (5 bases). This CDR3 has 18 residues. The ends were cut back, 0 bases at V and 1 base at J, with 16 bases in the middle. Germline CDR1 SEHNR, CDR2 FQNEAQ (reference sequence). The CDR3 here is CASSLAIGAPSSGNTIYF. DNA for the CDR3: TGTGCCAGCAGCTTAGCGATCGGGGCCCCTTCGTCTGGAAACACCATATATTTT.

This clonotype has just a few counts. The CDR3 is CASSRTSGRSDTQYF. CDR3 coding DNA: TGTGCCAGCAGCCGGACTAGCGGGAGATCCGATACGCAGTATTTT. V gene TRBV7-8 combines with J gene TRBJ2-3; 13 bases fit TRBD2. Germline V gene data show CDR1 as SGHVS and CDR2 as FQNEAQ. The CDR3 has 15 residues. V was clipped by 5 bases and J by 6 bases; unmatched bases: 5.

The sample holds a few counts of this clonotype. The gene calls are TRBV3-1 and TRBJ1-1; 9 nucleotides line up with TRBD1. V dropped 3 bases and J dropped 6; count of bases not matched to a gene: 8. The CDR3 spans 15 residues. Germline assignment: CDR1 LGHDT and CDR2 YNNKEL (reference sequence). The CDR3 protein is CASSQRQGVSSEAFF. The CDR3 DNA reads as TGTGCCAGCAGCCAGCGACAGGGGGTTTCATCTGAAGCTTTCTTT.